This is a list of T cell receptor beta chains from one sample in a study of T cells in Graves' hyperthyroidism and ophthalmopathy. A single record per CDR3 protein comes from TCRdb applying MiXCR to the multiplex PCR reads. The sample shows hundreds of thousands of distinct CDR3 sequences, roughly 15% of them seen only once. The specimen was blood. Receptors were obtained from a woman aged 50 to 65 with Graves' ophthalmopathy. Each CDR3 is given with its conserved first and last residue. The D gene is left open where the match is weak. Not all rows give a size; the values are once, few, many and, for expanded clones, a class.

>NA|TRBV6-1|TRBJ2-2|few
TGTGCCAGCAGACTCGGGGTCACCGGGGAGCTGTTTTTT
CASRLGVTGELFF
>NA|TRBV29-1|TRBJ2-3|NA
TGCAGCGTTGACTCTATGGCGGGACCATACGGTACGCAGTATTTT
CSVDSMAGPYGTQYF
>TRBD2|TRBV28|TRBJ2-7|many
TGTGCCAGCAGTTTAGCCGGGACTAGCGGGAACTACGAGCAGTACTTC
CASSLAGTSGNYEQYF
>NA|TRBV9|TRBJ1-2|once
TGTGCCAGCAGCGTAACCCCGACAGGTCCAGGCTACACCTTC
CASSVTPTGPGYTF
>TRBD1|TRBV5-6|TRBJ2-1|many
TGTGCCAGCAGCCCCCTCGGGACAGGGATAATCTATGAGCAGTTCTTC
CASSPLGTGIIYEQFF
>NA|TRBV30|TRBJ2-1|many
TGTGCCTGGAGTGTACTTTTCGGTGAGCAGTTCTTC
CAWSVLFGEQFF
>TRBD2|TRBV24-1|TRBJ2-1|few
TGTGCCACCAGTGACACGTGGACTAGCGGGAGCTTTATGAATGAGCAGTTCTTC
CATSDTWTSGSFMNEQFF
>NA|TRBV7-3|TRBJ1-2|few
TGTGCCAGCAGCTTAAGGGGACGGGGAGATGGCTACACCTTC
CASSLRGRGDGYTF
>TRBD1|TRBV14|TRBJ1-2|many
TGTGCCAGCAGCCAGACAGGGGGCACTAACTATGGCTACACCTTC
CASSQTGGTNYGYTF
>NA|TRBV7-2|TRBJ1-1|many
TGTGCCAGCAGCTTTTTCAGTTCGAACACTGAAGCTTTCTTT
CASSFFSSNTEAFF
>NA|TRBV19|TRBJ2-1|NA
TGTGCCAGTAGTATCAGGGACAATGAGCAGTTCTTC
CASSIRDNEQFF